The clone carrying this T cell receptor (beta chain) shows up as medium-sized by frequency. Its antigen is currently unknown. CSF cells were profiled by 10X single-cell V(D)J and 5' expression. TCRdb re-analyzed the 10x single-cell sequencing reads; it lists each CDR3 protein once, without DNA. Recorded for this sample: over a thousand distinct CDR3 sequences. The data derive from a study of CD8 T cells in cerebrospinal fluid in Alzheimer's disease. General study results and limits: Versus healthy subjects, Alzheimer's patients more often had clones of at least 3%. Compared with controls, mild cognitive impairment or Alzheimer's disease patients showed higher maximum CSF clone percentages.

This clonotype was obtained from a human donor in good health. What was sequenced was cerebrospinal fluid.

The CDR3 spells CSAISGSGPHEQFF. V gene TRBV20-1 combines with J gene TRBJ2-1; TCRdb reports TRBD2, a call that lacks DNA to check it against. The CDR3 length is 14 residues. The V gene's germline CDR1 is DFQATT and CDR2 SNEGSKA (reference sequence).